Reported below is one T cell receptor (beta chain). The antigen is undetermined. The data derive from a study of graft-versus-host responses after intestinal transplantation. Study background: Each transplant was multivisceral, liver-intestinal, or isolated intestinal. Among the recipients, all got anti-thymocyte globulin induction and then tacrolimus and steroids for approximately 3 years.

Study-level points and caveats: Among circulating GvH clones, peak levels were associated with early post-transplant declines in HvG clones.

The CDR3 length is 15 residues. The germline gives CDR1 SGHTA, CDR2 FQGNSA. Germline trimming cut 2 bases from V and 4 bases from J; bases unmatched to any gene: 3. The assay was immunoSEQ multiplex PCR, and TCRdb's table has in-frame clones only and misses some. The table includes around 110,000 clones, about nine tenths detected once. Sequencing was performed on unstimulated CD4+ T cells sorted from spleen or lymph node cells, taken before intestinal transplant. The TCR originated in a human donor who received an intestinal transplant. V usage is TRBV7-2 and J usage is TRBJ2-1, with 9 bases that match TRBD2. CDR3 nucleotides: TGTGCCAGCAGCTTATGGACTAGCGCTTACAATGAGCAGTTCTTC. The encoded protein is CASSLWTSAYNEQFF.